This T cell receptor beta chain came from a study of blood T cell repertoires in COVID-19 (dated by TCRdb to about 2020). Regarding the complete study: Collaborator samples came from the United States, Italy and Spain and covered acute and convalescent phases of COVID-19. Sample metadata almost always included a de-identified subject ID, COVID-19 status, age in years and sex. The samples were drawn from two sources: the first 160 participants of the ongoing ImmuneRACE study, and 950 to 1,500 subjects contributed by 6 global collaborators. The material from the prospective study consisted of cDNA or gDNA derived from T cells, B-cell-depleted T cells, or PBMCs. A freely available public database, intended as a resource for researchers studying the immune response to SARS-CoV-2, is where the repertoires were released. Where available, HLA class I and class II types were taken from metadata supplied by the sample provider and were not determined by assay-based typing. Subjects who had been exposed to COVID-19, were actively infected with it, or had recovered from it provided the deeply sampled blood TCRbeta repertoires that made up the dataset.

Points on this clone: Its antigen specificity is not known. Per-nucleotide qualities are absent, and no much larger clonotype sits a single base away.

The full study reports these points: How much clinical and demographic metadata was included differed by source and by participant, and the metadata was provided uncurated.

Trimming costs V 1 base and J 6 bases, and their ends lie 13 bases apart. The germline V gene sets CDR1 to SGHRS and CDR2 to YFSETQ. Including the terminal cysteine and phenylalanine, the CDR3 comprises 14 residues. Only CDR3 DNA remains: 42 bases, in frame from the first base. TCRbeta CDR3 regions were amplified from genomic DNA using the immunoSEQ Assay, a bias-controlled multiplex PCR. The source study handled its data this way. The number of nucleated cells in each sample was estimated by amplification of reference gene primers within the assay. Sequence reads were collapsed and filtered to measure the absolute abundance of every unique TCRbeta CDR3 rearrangement. For each sample, productive Simpson clonality was calculated as the square root of Simpson's diversity index over productive rearrangements. In its TCRdb copy, this immuneACCESS table keeps in-frame sequences only and misses some clones. Where compared with another copy, unresolved V genes explain less than half of these, and the others have no known cause. V and J calls and clone size are copied from that table; D and trimming were computed from the DNA. This sample comprises about 15,000 clones, around 88% of them detected only once. The top ten clonotypes cover approximately 15% of the sample.

Collaborating institutions collected whole blood in K2EDTA tubes following their own protocols. Collaborator samples were shipped for TCRbeta analysis as frozen whole blood, isolated PBMCs, or DNA extracted from either sample type. Recombination linked TRBV5-1 to TRBJ1-2, with TRBD1 as a weak D call on 6 bases. The source material was peripheral blood. This TCR was sampled from a human donor in a cohort sampled during active COVID-19. The DNA sequence is as follows: TGCGCCAGCAGCTTGACAGGGTATGGAGATGGCTACACCTTC. This encodes CASSLTGYGDGYTF. The full variable domain, completed from the reference TRBV5-1 and TRBJ1-2 proteins outside the CDR3, reads KAGVTQTPRYLIKTRGQQVTLSCSPISGHRSVSWYQQTPGQGLQFLFEYFSETQRNKGNFPGRFSGRQFSNSRSEMNVSTLELGDSALYLCASSLTGYGDGYTFGSGTRLTVV.